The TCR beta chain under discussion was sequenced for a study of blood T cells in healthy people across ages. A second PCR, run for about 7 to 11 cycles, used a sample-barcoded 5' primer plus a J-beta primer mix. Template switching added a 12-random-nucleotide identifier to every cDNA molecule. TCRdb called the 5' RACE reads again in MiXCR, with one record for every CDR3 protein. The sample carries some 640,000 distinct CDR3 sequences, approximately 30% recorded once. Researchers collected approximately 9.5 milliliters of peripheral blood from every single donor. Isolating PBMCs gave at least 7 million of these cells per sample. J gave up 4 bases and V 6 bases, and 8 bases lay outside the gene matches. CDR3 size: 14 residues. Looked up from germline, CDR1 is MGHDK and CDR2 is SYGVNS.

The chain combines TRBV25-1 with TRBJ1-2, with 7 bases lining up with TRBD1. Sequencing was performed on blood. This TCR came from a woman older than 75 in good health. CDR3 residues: CASRETGTVYGYTF. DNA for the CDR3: TGTGCCAGCAGGGAAACCGGGACAGTCTATGGCTACACCTTC.